This T cell receptor beta chain emerged from a study of OX40 agonist ivuxolimab in advanced cancers. Across the study: The patients' treatment was ivuxolimab, an agonistic anti-OX40 (CD134) antibody. Points from the study as a whole: On average, CD8+ T cells showed a greater number of expanded clones than CD4+.

Baseline was the first blood sampling point, followed by cycle 4 day 1 and cycle 7 day 1. This clone qualifies as large. As yet, its antigen is unknown. Germline CDR1 reads MGHRA; CDR2 reads YSYEKL. The CDR3 has 13 residues. The germline V and J ends were trimmed by 3 bases and 6 bases, with 9 bases remaining between them. The repertoire was sequenced with immunoSEQ multiplex PCR; TCRdb's copy has only in-frame clones and lacks some. The profile shows around 16,000 clones, around 79% of them singletons. The receptor was isolated from an adult with an advanced solid tumor such as melanoma, head and neck, liver or kidney cancer. V usage is TRBV4-1 and J usage is TRBJ1-5; D remains ambiguous. The specimen was CD4+ or CD8+ T cells sorted from blood, collected in a trial of the OX40 agonist ivuxolimab. CDR3 residues: CASSHDETQPQHF. The DNA of the CDR3 is TGCGCCAGCAGCCACGATGAAACTCAGCCCCAGCATTTT.